These T cell receptor beta chains were read from a single sample in a study of long-term antiretroviral therapy in people with HIV. Clones were read by immunoSEQ multiplex PCR, and TCRdb kept only the in-frame ones, dropping some. In the table there are over 30,000 clones, roughly 85% of which are singletons. The specimen comprised unsorted PBMCs, sampled 3.1 years after starting antiretroviral therapy. The receptors derive from a woman aged 45-60 years with HIV. Both conserved end residues are part of each CDR3. The order of the fields is V gene, J gene, CDR3 protein.

>TRBV6-5|TRBJ2-3
CASSCPQGINTDTQYF
>TRBV29-1|TRBJ1-1
CSVSKEGITEAFF
>TRBV19|TRBJ2-3
CASSISGLAGVPDTQYF
>TRBV6-6|TRBJ1-2
CASSYSTPDRGYGYTF
>TRBV5-8|TRBJ1-4
CASSPGQGYNEKLFF
>TRBV4-3|TRBJ1-2
CASSQVIGGENGYTF
>TRBV2|TRBJ1-4
CASSKQGVTNEKLFF
>TRBV12-5|TRBJ2-2
CASGLVSGYTGELFF
>TRBV29-1|TRBJ2-6
CSVIPLSGANVLTF
>TRBV4-2|TRBJ1-1
CASSQDPSGWNTEAFF
>TRBV7-9|TRBJ1-2
CASSSFDRGASNYGYTF
>TRBV18|TRBJ1-1
CASSPLPGGGTEAFF
>TRBV5-4|TRBJ1-3
CASGDRGQVGNTIYF
>TRBV5-4|TRBJ2-6
CASSFDSGANVLTF